The clone carrying this T cell receptor (beta chain) showed up just a few times. Its antigen is not identified. These data come from a study of CD8 T cells in ankylosing spondylitis. General observations from the study: Ankylosing spondylitis blood appeared to be characterized by a TCR beta motif of eight or nine highly homologous variants.

TCRdb redid the calling of the 5' RACE reads with MiXCR, one entry per CDR3 protein. The table shows more than 650,000 distinct CDR3 sequences, with approximately 10% occurring only once. Germline values: CDR1 LGHNA, CDR2 YNFKEQ. This CDR3 is 14 amino acids long. V lost 0 bases and J lost 4, with 9 bases in between. The sample was blood, either unsorted or a sorted T cell fraction (not recorded which). The chain is built from TRBV4-2 and TRBJ2-5; possibly TRBD1 for D (5 bases). This clonotype was obtained from a male donor with ankylosing spondylitis. The CDR3 here is CASSQDEGAETQYF. In DNA form, the CDR3 reads TGTGCCAGCAGCCAAGATGAAGGGGCAGAGACCCAGTACTTC.